This T cell receptor beta chain was identified in a study of blood T cell repertoires in COVID-19. About the study: Sample material is recorded as cDNA or gDNA derived from T cells, B-cell-depleted T cells, or PBMCs.

From germline, CDR1 is LNHDA and CDR2 SQIVND (reference sequence). The CDR3 totals 17 residues. J was trimmed by 4 bases and V by 3 bases; bases with no gene match: 13. Original analysis: Estimation of nucleated cell counts relied on the amplification of reference gene primers. Produced via immunoSEQ multiplex PCR; TCRdb's table is partial and in-frame only. That table is the source of V, J and clone size, and D and trimming were worked out from the DNA. The sample records roughly 80,000 clones, 80% to 90% being singletons. The chain employs TRBV19 and TRBJ2-7, with TRBD1 matching over 9 bases. The clonotype originates from a woman aged 60 to 75 with acute or convalescent COVID-19. Source material: peripheral blood. Here the CDR3 reads CASSMGQGYGRSYEQYF. In DNA, the CDR3 is TGTGCCAGTAGTATGGGACAGGGATACGGTAGGTCGTACGAGCAGTACTTC.